The rows below give T cell receptor beta chains drawn from one sample of a study of blood T cell repertoires in COVID-19. Libraries were prepared by immunoSEQ multiplex PCR; TCRdb keeps only in-frame clonotypes and omits some of them. The data show about 64,000 clones, approximately 84% seen once. What was sequenced was peripheral blood. Receptor source: a man aged 50 to 59 with active COVID-19. Both conserved end residues are part of each CDR3. Fields, in order: J gene, clone size, V gene, D gene, CDR3 DNA, CDR3 protein. D genes are given only for firm matches. Some rows mark clone size as missing; the rest say once, few, many or name a class of expanded clone.

TRBJ1-2,NA,TRBV2,NA,TGTGCCAGCAGTGAAGAGTTGGCCGGGTATGGCTACACCTTC,CASSEELAGYGYTF
TRBJ2-5,NA,TRBV6-2/TRBV6-3,TRBD2,TGTGCCAGCAGTTATGGGGTAGCGGGGGAGGAGGACTTC,CASSYGVAGEEDF
TRBJ2-5,NA,TRBV4-1,TRBD2,TGCGCCAGCAGCCAAGAACGTAGCGGGGGGTACCAAGAGACCCAGTACTTC,CASSQERSGGYQETQYF
TRBJ2-1,NA,TRBV4-2,TRBD2,TGTGCCAGCAGCCAAGACGGAACGGGGGGGCCTAATGAGCAGTTCTTC,CASSQDGTGGPNEQFF
TRBJ2-3,once,TRBV2,NA,TGTGCCGGACAGGGTAGCGGGGGAGGCACAGATACGCAGTATTTT,CAGQGSGGGTDTQYF
TRBJ1-1,NA,TRBV7-2,NA,TGTGCCAGCAGAAATGCAGGGACATACAGGAACACTGAAGCTTTCTTT,CASRNAGTYRNTEAFF
TRBJ2-1,NA,TRBV28,TRBD2,TGTGCCAGCAACATTATGGCTAGCGGGAGAAACAATGAGCAGTTCTTC,CASNIMASGRNNEQFF
TRBJ1-1,few,TRBV6-5,TRBD1,TGTGCCAGCAGTCGAGACAGGGAGGCCACTGAAGCTTTCTTT,CASSRDREATEAFF
TRBJ2-1,NA,TRBV6-6,NA,TGTGCCAGCAGTGCCCGTAGCGATGAGCAGTTCTTC,CASSARSDEQFF
TRBJ1-5,NA,TRBV15,NA,TGTGCCACCAGCAGAGTCCGGGGGGGGAGTCAGCCCCAGCATTTT,CATSRVRGGSQPQHF
TRBJ2-1,NA,TRBV2,TRBD1,TGTGCCAGCAGTTTCGTCGGACAGGACAATGAGCAGTTCTTC,CASSFVGQDNEQFF
TRBJ2-7,NA,TRBV7-9,TRBD2,TGTGCCAGCAGCTTTTCTCCTAGCGGGGGCACCTACGAGCAGTACTTC,CASSFSPSGGTYEQYF
TRBJ1-2,NA,TRBV5-4,TRBD1,TGTGCCAGCAGCCGAACAGGGGAGAGCTATGGCTACACCTTC,CASSRTGESYGYTF
TRBJ2-7,NA,TRBV3-1/TRBV3-2,NA,TGTGCCAGCAGTGGAGGCTTCAGCTCCTACGAGCAGTACTTC,CASSGGFSSYEQYF
TRBJ1-2,NA,TRBV27,TRBD1,TGTGCCAGCGGAAAGGGACAGCTTTATGGCTACACCTTC,CASGKGQLYGYTF
TRBJ1-4,NA,TRBV12-3/TRBV12-4,NA,TGTGCCAGCAGTCTGACAAGGAATGAAAAACTGTTTTTT,CASSLTRNEKLFF
TRBJ2-3,NA,TRBV3-1/TRBV3-2,TRBD2,TGTGCCAGCAGCCCCGGGACTAGCGGGGCTAGGGCGCAGTATTTT,CASSPGTSGARAQYF
TRBJ1-5,NA,TRBV28,NA,TGTGCCAGCAGAACCCCGGGCGGGGGCAATCAGCCCCAGCATTTT,CASRTPGGGNQPQHF
TRBJ2-4,NA,TRBV10-1,NA,TGCGCCAGCAGTGGCGGAGGAGCCAAAAACATTCAGTACTTC,CASSGGGAKNIQYF